This TCR beta chain emerged from a study of blood T cell repertoires in COVID-19. On the study more broadly: Nucleic acid was either cDNA or gDNA, and it came from T cells, B-cell-depleted T cells, or PBMCs.

Between the trimmed V and J ends, which lost 4 bases and 6 bases, there was a span of 13 bases. The CDR3 consists of 14 residues. CDR1 and CDR2 (germline): SGHTA, FQGNSA. Profiled with immunoSEQ multiplex PCR; TCRdb holds only in-frame clones, not every one. The sample shows 440,000 or so clones, approximately 90% of them seen only once. Sequencing was performed on peripheral blood. This sequence was found in a middle-aged woman with COVID-19, enrolled during active disease. This chain joins TRBV7-2 and TRBJ1-5; the D gene is possibly TRBD1 (6 bases). This CDR3 is CASSSTGSGQPQHF. CDR3 coding DNA: TGTGCCAGCAGCTCAACAGGGTCAGGTCAGCCCCAGCATTTT.